This T cell receptor beta chain was sequenced for a study of cytomegalovirus exposure and HLA in healthy donors (dated by TCRdb to 2016 to 2017). With regard to the full study: An earlier analysis of roughly 500 of the donors reported 250 to 300 Gb of sequence data and about 100 million unique TCR beta sequences from roughly 200 million T cells. Approximately 330 gigabases of sequencing data and 70 million to 95 million unique TCR sequences made up an early release that covered about 640 HLA-typed donors. Across about 370 genotyped donors of the cohort, an average of approximately 200,000 unique TCR beta nucleotide sequences per donor were sequenced, and 15% to 20% of those sequences were non-productive. Alongside the repertoire data, information on donor age, sex, ethnicity and CMV serostatus was compiled. Of the roughly 430 genotyped donors, over 65% fell in the genetic ancestry cluster associated with self-reported Caucasian donors. In addition to the first cohort of 666 subjects, a separate validation cohort of 130 or so different subjects was used. Because of strong linkage in the cohort, five DR-DQ haplotypes were treated as single units for association and clustering. Typing coverage varied by locus: roughly 629-640 donors for A, B, C, DRB1 and DQB1; 522 for DQA1; 606 for DPA1; 450 to 480 for DPB1. Rather than drawing on any new phenotypic data, the later analysis identified candidate immune exposures from TCR beta sequences and the way those sequences occurred across donors. The T cell repertoires of around 670 subjects were profiled by immunosequencing and related to cytomegalovirus serostatus. All discovery cohort repertoires had been generated on a single sequencing platform. High-throughput TCR immunosequencing, statistical association of individual TCRs with disease status, and machine learning were combined to predict cytomegalovirus infection status. A later analysis re-analyzed previously published TCR beta repertoires from 650 to 800 donors and added high-resolution HLA genotyping to study TCR occurrence patterns. Class I and class II HLA loci were covered by the typing at four-digit resolution. The study was designed to test whether signatures of past pathogen exposure could be identified by cataloging public T cell receptors. In a later genetic analysis, genome-wide SNP genotypes for about 65% of the roughly 700 donors were used, and that subset was treated as a discovery cohort. An earlier analysis of roughly 580 of the donors used high-throughput TCR beta sequencing to judge whether each TCR beta V gene segment behaved as functional or pseudogenic. Study-wide conclusions, independent of this receptor: The cohort was sequenced for TCR beta chains only, and without alpha or paired-chain data the features that could be detected were limited. The authors suggested that the approach could potentially be generalized to other disease states and immunological phenotypes. An earlier analysis of approximately 570 of the donors showed that most TCR beta V segments appeared in productive rearrangements either about 90% or about 30% of the time, which broadly matched IMGT annotations. Three of the identified cytomegalovirus-associated TCR beta chains were confirmed in vitro to be specific for cytomegalovirus antigens. In a later genetic analysis, a missense DCLRE1C variant was associated with V-gene and J-gene trimming of TCR beta chains, and the association was replicated in an independent cohort. A cluster of highly shared sequence variants was judged likely to be a technical artifact of the sequencing pipeline. Presence/absence analyses assumed roughly uniform sequencing depth across donors, an assumption that may not hold. Specific HLA alleles were associated with 16,951 TCR beta sequences at a false discovery rate of 0.05 in a later analysis. A later analysis reported that several top co-occurrence clusters appeared linked to parvovirus B19, influenza, CMV and Epstein-Barr virus. The only immune exposure information available for the cohort was CMV serostatus. According to a later genetic analysis, donors in an Asian-associated ancestry cluster had fewer N-insertions in productive TCRs than the approximately 610-donor mean. Most CMV-associated TCR beta chains appeared to be HLA-restricted in a later analysis, and the HLA associations seemed to be driven largely by CMV exposure. The 87-base-pair reads could not distinguish some IMGT-functional V segments, including TRBV6-2 and TRBV6-3, so those segments were excluded. A further reported finding was that TCR beta sequences accurately predicted the HLA-A and HLA-B alleles for most subjects in the first cohort. The study listed 150 to 200 TCR beta chains as associated with cytomegalovirus. A later analysis found that TCR association rates varied across HLA loci, with DRB1 alleles showing the most associated TCRs and HLA-C alleles the fewest. Because counts were too low, 15 to 20 rarely observed V segments, including chromosome 9 orphons, were excluded from the earlier analysis of about 500 of the donors. The classifier was reported to diagnose cytomegalovirus status with high specificity and sensitivity in both the original and validation cohorts. Correlated functional status among segregating V segments might be attributable to linkage disequilibrium, but an unknown experimental factor could not be ruled out. Because some donors lacked HLA typing at each locus, the association tests relied only on the typed subset. When HLA alleles, especially DR and DQ, strongly co-occurred, attributing TCR associations to individual alleles was difficult. Most TCR sequences were observed very rarely across donors, whereas some public TCRs were present in many individuals. A later analysis found that HLA-associated TCR beta chains were more clonally expanded and had lower generation probabilities than equally common non-associated chains.

The cohort consisted of 600 to 700 healthy bone marrow donors. All cohort members were sampled while nominally healthy, although unrecorded immune exposures were likely present. The donor was CMV seronegative and belonged to the group of over 300 seronegative cohort members. Each donor provided a peripheral blood sample, and peripheral blood mononuclear cells were used for TCR beta sequencing. The Qiagen DNeasy Blood Extraction Kit was used to extract genomic DNA from the blood cell samples. From V the trimming removes 9 bases and from J it removes 1 base, while the gene matches leave 6 bases of the junction unaccounted for. The germline V gene (reference sequence) yields LNHDA for CDR1 and SQIVND for CDR2. The CDR3 measures 14 amino acids from cysteine to phenylalanine. Of the read, only the CDR3 DNA is kept; its 42 bases are in frame from base 1. Libraries were built with the immunoSEQ multiplex PCR assay. For the multiplex PCR, a mixture combining 60 forward primers for TCR Vbeta segments and 13 reverse primers for TCR Jbeta segments was used. Amplification of the CDR3 region of rearranged TCR beta genes was performed with a multiplex PCR assay on genomic DNA. On the Illumina HiSeq System, the amplified TCR beta libraries were sequenced as 87-base-pair reads. Under the source paper's analysis protocol: A later analysis counted about 82 million unique TCR beta chains across the 500 to 850 repertoires, and 10 million to 12 million of these chains were shared by at least two donors. A nearest-neighbor algorithm error-corrected the raw reads and collapsed the reads into unique sequences, merging closely related sequences to remove PCR and sequencing errors. CDR3 sequences were aligned to IMGT reference sequences to assign V, D and J gene segments. Each retained sequence needed at least a six-nucleotide match to both a V gene segment and a J gene segment. A rearrangement was called productive if the CDR3 had no stop codons and remained in frame with V and J, and every other rearrangement was called non-productive. Following IMGT convention, CDR3 was defined as the stretch from the second conserved V-encoded cysteine to the conserved J-encoded phenylalanine. The earlier analysis of about 640 of the donors excluded any sequence lacking an unambiguous match to a single V gene segment. In an earlier analysis of 587 of the donors, V segments were called functional above 56.7% productive rearrangements and were called segregating when the between-donor standard deviation exceeded 5%. A statistical classification framework was developed to diagnose cytomegalovirus status using the catalog of TCR beta chain sequences. In a later analysis, TCR nucleotide sequences were compared against IMGT/GENE-DB human TR gene sequences so that V and J genes could be assigned. Using the TCRdist pipeline, a later analysis assigned CDR3 sequences along with most-parsimonious VDJ recombination scenarios. In a later analysis, each TCR beta chain was defined by its CDR3 amino acid sequence together with its V-gene family, and reads without a unique V-gene family were excluded. A later analysis removed 500 to 600 highly shared, low-generation-probability nucleotide sequences to deal with suspected cross-contamination and a sequencing artifact. A later analysis calculated a clonal expansion index for each public chain from normalized within-repertoire ranks of inferred template counts. A later analysis computed generation probabilities with a VDJ recombination model fitted to out-of-frame rearrangements, and checked the results against IGoR. In a later analysis, hypergeometric tests were used to score TCR-TCR, TCR-HLA and TCR-CMV co-occurrence, with a repertoire-size bias correction applied to TCR pairs. To estimate false discovery rates, a later analysis permuted the HLA or CMV assignments 20 times. In a later analysis, co-occurring TCRs were grouped using DBSCAN, with TCRdist sequence similarity added in when clustering inside HLA-allele-positive subsets. For co-occurrence clustering, repertoires with fewer than 30,000 or more than 120,000 public chains were excluded, along with roughly five repertoires with anomalous nucleotide sharing. The immuneACCESS repertoire file appears here via TCRdb, limited to in-frame rearrangements. These files lack a portion of the clones; in checked studies, under half of the deficit traces to unresolved V genes, and the cause of the others is not known. V, J and clone size are taken as reported in that table, and D and trimming were inferred from the DNA itself. Here the sample has some 160,000 clones; 65% to 85% occur a single time. Clones ranked in the top ten supply more than 1.5% of the sample.

Of note for this clone: What antigen it recognizes has not been identified. Base qualities are not provided; no much larger clone lies one nucleotide away.

The sample comprised PBMCs. The receptor's source is a woman aged 18-35 years in good health and CMV-seronegative. The chain joins TRBV19 to TRBJ1-1; the junction holds 9 bases that match TRBD1. CDR3 protein: CASKKTGGNTEAFF. The base sequence is TGTGCCAGCAAGAAGACAGGGGGGAACACTGAAGCTTTCTTT.